The 19 T cell receptor beta chains presented below share a single source sample, sequenced in a study of T cells after posttransplantation cyclophosphamide. This table comes from immunoSEQ multiplex PCR, and its TCRdb copy is limited to in-frame clones, with some not included. The sample contains some 11,000 clones, none of them singletons. A marrow graft followed busulfan-fludarabine conditioning, with cyclophosphamide on days +3 and +4. This sample comprised PBMCs, obtained after allogeneic stem cell transplant with posttransplant cyclophosphamide. The source is a female patient in her thirties or forties who received an allogeneic stem cell transplant from a related donor, was CMV-positive, and had acute GVHD only. Some T cells may be graft donor cells.

This clone was counted ten times or more. The chain uses TRBV7-9 and TRBJ2-3, with TRBD2 as a possible D gene (6 bases). The CDR3 has 15 residues. The V gene's germline CDR1 is SEHNR and CDR2 FQNEAQ (reference sequence). Trimming took off 1 base at V and 0 bases at J, with 8 bases between the two ends. Here the CDR3 DNA reads TGTGCCAGCAGCTTAGTAGCGGACAGCACAGATACGCAGTATTTT. This gives the protein CASSLVADSTDTQYF.

This clone was detected ten times or more. The chain has TRBV11-3 and TRBJ1-2; 7 bases are shared with TRBD1. The CDR3 runs to 13 residues. In germline, CDR1 is SGHNT, CDR2 YENEEA. Losses at the gene ends were 5 bases for V and 4 bases for J; bases not matched to a gene: 4. This chain's CDR3 is CASSAGTAYGYTF. The CDR3 DNA reads TGTGCCAGCAGCGCGGGGACAGCCTATGGCTACACCTTC.

This clone has at least ten counts. The V and J genes are TRBV5-8 and TRBJ2-3, with 11 positions matching TRBD2. V shed 0 bases, J shed 5 bases, and the junction held 2 bases outside the gene matches. The CDR3 spans 15 residues. In germline, CDR1 is SGHTS, CDR2 YDEGEE. The CDR3 nucleotides are TGTGCCAGCAGCTTGGAACTAGCGGGAGTAGATACGCAGTATTTT. Its protein is CASSLELAGVDTQYF.

This clone was counted at least ten times. The chain links TRBV25-1 to TRBJ1-1, with TRBD1 matching 7 bases. Trimming at V came to 4 bases and at J to 4 bases, leaving 6 bases not matched to a gene. Per the germline V gene, CDR1 is MGHDK and CDR2 is SYGVNS. The CDR3 is 14 amino acids. CDR3 nucleotides: TGTGCCAGCAGTGGGTTCCAGGGGGGCACTGAAGCTTTCTTT. Protein sequence: CASSGFQGGTEAFF.

The chain combines TRBV7-9 with TRBJ2-5, with unresolved D. The CDR3 consists of 13 residues. Germline V CDR1 and CDR2: SEHNR, FQNEAQ (reference sequence). V was pared by 5 bases and J by 5 bases, with 12 bases between. The CDR3 protein is CASSLTGLETQYF. The CDR3 nucleotides read TGTGCCAGCAGCCTAACGGGTCTCGAGACCCAGTACTTC.

In this sample, this clone turned up many times. The gene calls are TRBV11-3 and TRBJ2-3, with D maybe TRBD1 (5 bases). CDR1 is SGHNT and CDR2 is YENEEA in the germline V gene. V was clipped by 1 base and J by 2 bases, with 16 bases between them. CDR3 length: 17 amino acids. The chain's CDR3 is CASSLGQGRSLTDTQYF. CDR3 in DNA: TGTGCCAGCAGCTTAGGGCAGGGCCGAAGCCTCACAGATACGCAGTATTTT.

This clone was recorded many times. The rearrangement links TRBV18 to TRBJ2-5; D gene unclear. The germline gives CDR1 KGHSH, CDR2 LQKENI. This CDR3 is built from 15 residues. Trimming removed 0 bases from V and 3 bases from J, with 11 bases in between. CDR3 residues: CASSPPRNYKETQYF. Written as DNA, the CDR3 is TGTGCCAGCTCACCACCGCGCAACTACAAAGAGACCCAGTACTTC.

A few counts support this clone. This chain joins TRBV28 and TRBJ1-4, with D perhaps TRBD1 (6 bases). The ends were cut back, 6 bases at V and 1 base at J, with 12 bases in the middle. This CDR3 is 15 amino acids long. Germline V CDR1 and CDR2: MDHEN, SYDVKM. The CDR3 nucleotides read TGTGCCAGCAGGCAGGGGTTGGGAACTAATGAAAAACTGTTTTTT. Amino acid sequence: CASRQGLGTNEKLFF.

Many counts were recorded for this clone. J is TRBJ2-1 and V is TRBV6-6; TRBD1 agrees at 7 bases. This CDR3 contains 15 residues. With 4 bases clipped from V and 8 bases from J, the junction kept 11 bases outside the gene matches. The germline CDR1 and CDR2 sequences are MNHNY and SVGAGI (reference sequence). This CDR3 is CASSSPRQGKHEQFF. The CDR3 DNA follows: TGTGCCAGCAGTTCCCCCCGACAGGGTAAACATGAGCAGTTCTTC.

The table lists this clone with many counts. The chain couples TRBV10-3 to TRBJ2-1, with unresolved D. Trimming took off 3 bases at V and 3 bases at J, with 6 bases between the two ends. The CDR3 runs to 13 residues. Looked up from germline, CDR1 is ENHRY and CDR2 is SYGVKD. DNA of the CDR3: TGTGCCATCAGTGAACACCTCTACAATGAGCAGTTCTTC. Protein: CAISEHLYNEQFF.

This clone was seen many times. The genes are TRBV5-1 and TRBJ1-4; 7 bases map to TRBD1. The CDR3 runs 16 residues. V dropped 0 bases and J dropped 8; count of bases not matched to a gene: 10. The germline V gene encodes CDR1 SGHRS and CDR2 YFSETQ. The CDR3 here is CASSLATGLGREKLFF. CDR3 sequence (DNA): TGCGCCAGCAGCTTGGCGACAGGGTTGGGGAGAGAAAAACTGTTTTTT.

This clone occurred many times. This chain connects TRBV5-4 to TRBJ2-4; D might be TRBD1 (5 bases). Germline assignment: CDR1 SGHNT and CDR2 YYREEE (reference sequence). Trimming left V 0 bases short and J 15 bases short, with 13 bases between. The CDR3 contains 12 residues. The CDR3 is CASSLDRTLWYF. CDR3 DNA: TGTGCCAGCAGCTTGGACAGGACCCTTTGGTACTTC. The full variable domain, with the rest looked up from reference TRBV5-4 and TRBJ2-4, is ETGVTQSPTHLIKTRGQQVTLRCSSQSGHNTVSWYQQALGQGPQFIFQYYREEENGRGNFPPRFSGLQFPNYSSELNVNALELDDSALYLCASSLDRTLWYFGAGTRLSVL.

The genes are TRBV18 and TRBJ2-5, with D maybe TRBD2 (6 bases). The CDR3 loop spans 14 amino acids. V shed 0 bases and J shed 3 bases, with 8 bases lying between them. Germline CDR1 KGHSH, CDR2 LQKENI. The CDR3 nucleotides are TGTGCCAGCTCACCACCGTGGAGGGAAGAGACCCAGTACTTC. This translates into CASSPPWREETQYF. The complete variable domain, with remaining parts taken from reference TRBV18 and TRBJ2-5, reads NAGVMQNPRHLVRRRGQEARLRCSPMKGHSHVYWYRQLPEEGLKFMVYLQKENIIDESGMPKERFSAEFPKEGPSILRIQQVVRGDSAAYFCASSPPWREETQYFGPGTRLLVL.

Ten or more counts support this clone. The chain recombines TRBV18 with TRBJ2-2; no firm D call. Germline V gene sequence: CDR1 KGHSH, CDR2 LQKENI. V was trimmed by 3 bases and J by 3 bases, leaving 2 bases between them. This CDR3 is built from 12 residues. The CDR3 DNA is TGTGCCAGCTCACCCTACACCGGGGAGCTGTTTTTT. It is translated as CASSPYTGELFF.

There are many counts of this clone. The chain combines TRBV19 with TRBJ2-6; 7 nucleotides match TRBD1. The CDR3 sequence is 15 residues long. From germline, CDR1 is LNHDA and CDR2 SQIVND (reference sequence). V was clipped by 5 bases and J by 4 bases; unmatched bases: 5. The CDR3 loop is CASSLTGSGANVLTF. As DNA, the CDR3 is TGTGCCAGTAGTCTGACAGGGTCCGGGGCCAACGTCCTGACTTTC.

This clone has ten or more counts. The rearrangement links TRBV7-8 to TRBJ2-1, with 7 bases aligning to TRBD1. The ends lost 1 base at V and 5 bases at J; junction bases unmatched: 2. The CDR3 covers 14 residues. Germline loops: CDR1 SGHVS, CDR2 FQNEAQ. The CDR3 spells CASSLEQGNNEQFF. In DNA, the CDR3 is TGTGCCAGCAGCTTAGAACAGGGGAACAATGAGCAGTTCTTC.

This clone was seen ten or more times. The chain joins TRBV10-1 to TRBJ2-1, with TRBD2 matching over 8 bases. The ends lost 5 bases at V and 4 bases at J; junction bases unmatched: 7. Germline V gene sequence: CDR1 WNHNN, CDR2 SYGVQD (reference sequence). This CDR3 has 15 amino acids. The CDR3 protein is CASSKTGGLYNEQFF. The CDR3 region has the DNA TGCGCCAGCAGTAAAACGGGGGGGCTTTACAATGAGCAGTTCTTC.

This clone was recorded at least ten times. V gene TRBV12-1 combines with J gene TRBJ1-3; TRBD1, the table's D call, lacks a check against the DNA. TRBV12-1 is designated a pseudogene. This CDR3 region has 16 residues. Here the CDR3 reads CASSATGNLSGNTIYF. The CDR3 coding sequence is TGTGCCAGCAGCGCCACAGGGAATCTCTCTGGAAACACCATATATTTT.

The sample holds many counts of this clone. V usage is TRBV4-1 and J usage is TRBJ2-7; 11 nucleotides match TRBD1. This CDR3 comprises 14 residues. Looked up from germline, CDR1 is MGHRA and CDR2 is YSYEKL. Trimming removed 4 bases from V and 3 bases from J; junction bases left unmatched: 2. CDR3 region: CASSPGTGGYEQYF. The CDR3 DNA reads as TGCGCCAGCAGCCCCGGGACAGGGGGCTACGAGCAGTACTTC.